This is a list of T cell receptor beta chains from one sample in a study of shared clonotypes between healthy human individuals. TCRdb's copy holds only in-frame clones and misses some; the assay was immunoSEQ multiplex PCR. The data hold some 2.1 million clones, with 90% to 95% observed a single time. Sample: naive CD8+ T cells from PBMCs. The receptors were sampled from a man between 18 and 35 years old in good health. Some clones in this sample may be carry-over from other donors' samples. CDR3s include the opening cysteine and the closing phenylalanine or tryptophan. The D gene is left open where the match is weak. Size is stated for part of the rows, as once, few or many counts, or as a class when the clone is expanded.

clone size: -; D gene: -; J gene: TRBJ2-7; V gene: TRBV4-3; CDR3 protein: CASSQDQGDEQYF; CDR3 DNA: TGCGCCAGCAGCCAAGATCAGGGTGACGAGCAGTACTTC
clone size: -; D gene: -; J gene: TRBJ1-5; V gene: TRBV4-1; CDR3 protein: CASSQEWGSNQPQHF; CDR3 DNA: TGCGCCAGCAGCCAAGAATGGGGTAGCAATCAGCCCCAGCATTTT
clone size: -; D gene: -; J gene: TRBJ2-5; V gene: TRBV29-1; CDR3 protein: CSVPGVETQYF; CDR3 DNA: TGCAGCGTCCCAGGGGTAGAGACCCAGTACTTC
clone size: -; D gene: -; J gene: TRBJ2-5; V gene: TRBV25-1; CDR3 protein: CASSLSRTETQYF; CDR3 DNA: TGTGCCAGCAGTCTCTCCCGGACTGAGACCCAGTACTTC
clone size: -; D gene: -; J gene: TRBJ2-7; V gene: TRBV27; CDR3 protein: CASTPRGVLANSYEQYF; CDR3 DNA: TGTGCCAGCACTCCGCGCGGGGTTCTAGCCAACTCCTACGAGCAGTACTTC
clone size: once; D gene: -; J gene: TRBJ1-1; V gene: TRBV7-9; CDR3 protein: CASSPTWGGDTEAFF; CDR3 DNA: TGTGCCAGCAGCCCAACGTGGGGGGGAGACACTGAAGCTTTCTTT
clone size: -; D gene: -; J gene: TRBJ1-2; V gene: TRBV28; CDR3 protein: CASSLKPRLNYGYTF; CDR3 DNA: TGTGCCAGCAGTTTAAAGCCCAGGCTTAACTATGGCTACACCTTC
clone size: -; D gene: -; J gene: TRBJ2-3; V gene: TRBV7-9; CDR3 protein: CASSRRDEGTDTQYF; CDR3 DNA: TGTGCCAGCAGCCGTAGGGACGAGGGAACAGATACGCAGTATTTT
clone size: -; D gene: TRBD1; J gene: TRBJ1-5; V gene: TRBV5-6; CDR3 protein: CASSSNRDRGHGSNQPQHF; CDR3 DNA: TGTGCCAGCAGCAGCAACCGGGACAGGGGGCACGGTAGCAATCAGCCCCAGCATTTT
clone size: once; D gene: -; J gene: TRBJ2-7; V gene: TRBV19; CDR3 protein: CASSMATVEGSEQYF; CDR3 DNA: TGTGCCAGTAGTATGGCCACTGTGGAGGGAAGCGAGCAGTACTTC
clone size: -; D gene: -; J gene: TRBJ2-7; V gene: TRBV28; CDR3 protein: CASSSHRIISYEQYF; CDR3 DNA: TGTGCCAGCAGTTCTCACAGGATAATCTCCTACGAGCAGTACTTC
clone size: -; D gene: -; J gene: TRBJ2-7; V gene: TRBV19; CDR3 protein: CASSPNIVVSGRSYEQYF; CDR3 DNA: TGTGCCAGTAGCCCCAATATCGTGGTGTCAGGCCGCTCCTACGAGCAGTACTTC
clone size: -; D gene: -; J gene: TRBJ2-5; V gene: TRBV6-5; CDR3 protein: CASSQTLEVETQYF; CDR3 DNA: TGTGCCAGCAGTCAAACCCTTGAGGTGGAGACCCAGTACTTC
clone size: -; D gene: -; J gene: TRBJ1-2; V gene: TRBV11-1; CDR3 protein: CASSSGHGDYTF; CDR3 DNA: TGTGCCAGCAGCTCGGGACATGGCGACTACACCTTC
clone size: -; D gene: TRBD1; J gene: TRBJ2-7; V gene: TRBV4-1; CDR3 protein: CASSQVEGSPRGRFEQYF; CDR3 DNA: TGCGCCAGCAGCCAAGTAGAAGGGTCCCCCAGGGGGCGCTTCGAGCAGTACTTC
clone size: -; D gene: -; J gene: TRBJ2-5; V gene: TRBV6-1; CDR3 protein: CASSPTRLLETQYF; CDR3 DNA: TGTGCCAGCAGCCCCACTAGACTCCTAGAGACCCAGTACTTC
clone size: -; D gene: TRBD2; J gene: TRBJ2-7; V gene: TRBV9; CDR3 protein: CASSPSGGYYEQYF; CDR3 DNA: TGTGCCAGCAGTCCCTCGGGAGGATACTACGAGCAGTACTTC
clone size: -; D gene: -; J gene: TRBJ2-1; V gene: TRBV29-1; CDR3 protein: CSVDDRATRRGSYNEQFF; CDR3 DNA: TGCAGCGTTGACGACAGAGCCACCCGGCGGGGCTCCTACAATGAGCAGTTCTTC
clone size: -; D gene: -; J gene: TRBJ2-1; V gene: TRBV19; CDR3 protein: CASSIVEREQFF; CDR3 DNA: TGTGCCAGTAGTATCGTGGAAAGGGAGCAGTTCTTC
clone size: -; D gene: TRBD2; J gene: TRBJ2-3; V gene: TRBV4-1; CDR3 protein: CASSQILAGLSSTDTQYF; CDR3 DNA: TGCGCCAGCAGCCAAATATTAGCGGGCCTATCTAGCACAGATACGCAGTATTTT
clone size: -; D gene: TRBD2; J gene: TRBJ2-2; V gene: TRBV6-6; CDR3 protein: CASSPLRAGGTGELFF; CDR3 DNA: TGTGCCAGCAGCCCCCTTCGAGCGGGAGGAACCGGGGAGCTGTTTTTT
clone size: -; D gene: TRBD2; J gene: TRBJ2-5; V gene: TRBV11-2; CDR3 protein: CASSFGTSGGETQYF; CDR3 DNA: TGTGCCAGCAGCTTCGGGACTAGCGGGGGGGAGACCCAGTACTTC
clone size: few; D gene: TRBD1; J gene: TRBJ1-5; V gene: TRBV28; CDR3 protein: CASSFRQGIQPQHF; CDR3 DNA: TGTGCCAGCAGTTTCAGACAGGGGATTCAGCCCCAGCATTTT
clone size: -; D gene: -; J gene: TRBJ2-2; V gene: TRBV7-9; CDR3 protein: CASSQGGIGELFF; CDR3 DNA: TGTGCCAGCAGCCAAGGGGGGATCGGGGAGCTGTTTTTT
clone size: -; D gene: -; J gene: TRBJ2-2; V gene: TRBV11-2; CDR3 protein: CASSLRQGRPQNTGELFF; CDR3 DNA: TGTGCCAGCAGCTTAAGGCAGGGCCGGCCCCAGAACACCGGGGAGCTGTTTTTT
clone size: -; D gene: -; J gene: TRBJ2-7; V gene: TRBV27; CDR3 protein: CAARGSPYEQYF; CDR3 DNA: TGTGCCGCCCGGGGCAGCCCCTACGAGCAGTACTTC
clone size: -; D gene: -; J gene: TRBJ2-2; V gene: TRBV27; CDR3 protein: CASSFLRTVNTGELFF; CDR3 DNA: TGTGCCAGCAGTTTCCTACGGACAGTCAACACCGGGGAGCTGTTTTTT
clone size: -; D gene: -; J gene: TRBJ2-7; V gene: TRBV7-9; CDR3 protein: CASSWSRDTHGIYEQYF; CDR3 DNA: TGTGCCAGCAGCTGGTCCCGGGACACGCACGGTATCTACGAGCAGTACTTC
clone size: once; D gene: -; J gene: TRBJ1-2; V gene: TRBV5-8; CDR3 protein: CASSRRVRRQTNYGYTF; CDR3 DNA: TGTGCCAGCAGCCGACGTGTCCGTAGACAGACTAACTATGGCTACACCTTC
clone size: -; D gene: TRBD1; J gene: TRBJ2-1; V gene: TRBV19; CDR3 protein: CASSIGTGGLDEQFF; CDR3 DNA: TGTGCCAGTAGTATAGGCACAGGGGGCTTAGATGAGCAGTTCTTC
clone size: -; D gene: TRBD2; J gene: TRBJ2-1; V gene: TRBV14; CDR3 protein: CASSQTGTSFHEQFF; CDR3 DNA: TGTGCCAGCAGCCAGACCGGGACTAGTTTCCATGAGCAGTTCTTC
clone size: -; D gene: TRBD1; J gene: TRBJ2-7; V gene: TRBV27; CDR3 protein: CASSLRGQVLSYEQYF; CDR3 DNA: TGTGCCAGCAGTTTAAGAGGACAGGTACTCTCCTACGAGCAGTACTTC
clone size: -; D gene: -; J gene: TRBJ2-2; V gene: TRBV7-9; CDR3 protein: CASSLPEAQRNTGELFF; CDR3 DNA: TGTGCCAGCAGCTTACCCGAGGCCCAAAGAAACACCGGGGAGCTGTTTTTT
clone size: -; D gene: TRBD1; J gene: TRBJ2-1; V gene: TRBV9; CDR3 protein: CASSLQGSGNEQFF; CDR3 DNA: TGTGCCAGCAGCTTACAGGGGAGCGGCAATGAGCAGTTCTTC
clone size: -; D gene: TRBD1; J gene: TRBJ1-3; V gene: TRBV7-8; CDR3 protein: CASSPFRTGANTIYF; CDR3 DNA: TGTGCCAGCAGCCCCTTCAGGACAGGGGCAAACACCATATATTTT
clone size: -; D gene: TRBD1; J gene: TRBJ1-2; V gene: TRBV7-8; CDR3 protein: CASSLTDREGYTF; CDR3 DNA: TGTGCCAGCAGCTTAACCGACAGGGAGGGCTACACCTTC
clone size: -; D gene: -; J gene: TRBJ2-1; V gene: TRBV4-1; CDR3 protein: CASSQRHSSYNEQFF; CDR3 DNA: TGCGCCAGCAGCCAAAGACATAGCTCCTACAATGAGCAGTTCTTC
clone size: -; D gene: -; J gene: TRBJ1-1; V gene: TRBV6-5; CDR3 protein: CASSYLMPAGTEAFF; CDR3 DNA: TGTGCCAGCAGTTACCTCATGCCGGCGGGCACTGAAGCTTTCTTT
clone size: -; D gene: TRBD2; J gene: TRBJ2-7; V gene: TRBV6-5; CDR3 protein: CASRGREGGYEQYF; CDR3 DNA: TGTGCCAGCAGGGGAAGGGAGGGCGGTTACGAGCAGTACTTC
clone size: -; D gene: TRBD1; J gene: TRBJ1-1; V gene: TRBV19; CDR3 protein: CASSRGWNTEAFF; CDR3 DNA: TGTGCCAGTAGCAGGGGGTGGAACACTGAAGCTTTCTTT
clone size: -; D gene: TRBD1; J gene: TRBJ2-5; V gene: TRBV9; CDR3 protein: CASRDRAGRKKTQYF; CDR3 DNA: TGTGCCAGCCGGGACAGGGCAGGGCGAAAAAAGACCCAGTACTTC